Listed here are 23 T cell receptor beta chains from one sample, sequenced in a study of beta chain features in type 1 diabetes. As every portion of the isolated RNA was reverse transcribed, the sequencing read expressed TCRB transcripts. Sequencing was performed with immunoSEQ multiplex PCR; in TCRdb, only in-frame clones are kept and a portion is missing. The table has 350,000 to 450,000 clones, about 15% seen once. Sequencing input: naive CD4+ T cells from blood. The receptors were sampled from a young woman in good health.

Turning to this clone: Other nucleotide sequences in the sample specify the same CDR3. V and J are TRBV5-1 and TRBJ1-1, with D uncertain. Between the trimmed V and J ends, which lost 0 bases and 1 base, there was a span of 7 bases. Germline lookup yields CDR1 SGHRS and CDR2 YFSETQ. The CDR3 contains 14 residues. The DNA of the CDR3 is TGCGCCAGCAGCTTGGACCGGGGGAACACTGAAGCTTTCTTT. This encodes CASSLDRGNTEAFF.

The chain has TRBV29-1 and TRBJ2-1, with TRBD2 identical over 10 bases. The CDR3 runs to 13 residues. The V gene end was trimmed by 7 bases and the J gene end by 9 bases; junction bases not matched to a gene: 9. Germline CDR1 and CDR2: SQVTM and ANQGSEA. The CDR3 loop reads CSAQREGQSEQFF. In nucleotides, the CDR3 is TGCAGCGCACAGCGGGAGGGCCAGAGTGAGCAGTTCTTC.

This clone was detected only a few times. V and J are TRBV7-2 and TRBJ1-2, with 9 positions matching TRBD1. J gave up 8 bases and V 5 bases, and 15 bases lay outside the gene matches. CDR3 length: 16 residues. Germline CDR1 reads SGHTA; CDR2 reads FQGNSA. The CDR3 DNA is TGTGCCAGCAGCCTGGGACAGGGCGGTTTGGTATGGGGCTACACCTTC. Protein sequence: CASSLGQGGLVWGYTF.

The rearrangement links TRBV28 to TRBJ2-3, with 7 bases fitting TRBD2. Germline CDR1 MDHEN, CDR2 SYDVKM. The CDR3 is made up of 15 amino acids. V was pared by 3 bases and J by 6 bases, with 9 bases of the junction left unmatched. DNA for the CDR3: TGTGCCAGCAGTTTTGGCGGGAGTGGCCCGGATACGCAGTATTTT. Translated, it gives CASSFGGSGPDTQYF. Together with reference TRBV28 and TRBJ2-3, the CDR3 gives the full variable domain: DVKVTQSSRYLVKRTGEKVFLECVQDMDHENMFWYRQDPGLGLRLIYFSYDVKMKEKGDIPEGYSVSREKKERFSLILESASTNQTSMYLCASSFGGSGPDTQYFGPGTRLTVL.

V gene TRBV4-1 combines with J gene TRBJ2-1, with TRBD2 matching 8 bases. Per germline, CDR1 MGHRA and CDR2 YSYEKL. The CDR3 is 14 amino acids. V lost 3 bases and J lost 8; bases outside the gene matches: 6. CDR3 residues: CASSHLGLAYEQFF. In nucleotides, the CDR3 is TGCGCCAGCAGCCATTTAGGACTAGCCTATGAGCAGTTCTTC.

About this clone itself: Other DNA sequences in this specimen translate into the identical CDR3. This rearrangement joins TRBV6-5 to TRBJ1-5; 7 nucleotides align to TRBD1. Germline V CDR1 and CDR2: MNHEY, SVGAGI. The length of the CDR3 is 15 residues. Unmatched junction bases numbered 7, after V lost 5 bases and J lost 3 bases. The CDR3, as DNA: TGTGCCAGCAGTACAGACAGGGCCTCCAATCAGCCCCAGCATTTT. Its protein product is CASSTDRASNQPQHF.

This clone has a handful of counts. This chain joins TRBV5-1 and TRBJ2-7; 8 positions match TRBD2. CDR3 length equals 14 residues. Trimming at V came to 4 bases and at J to 1 base, leaving 4 bases not matched to a gene. The germline gives CDR1 SGHRS, CDR2 YFSETQ. CDR3 bases: TGCGCCAGCAGCGTGACTAGCGTGTCCTACGAGCAGTACTTC. Its protein product is CASSVTSVSYEQYF.

This clone was counted only a few times. V and J are TRBV27 and TRBJ2-5; D might be TRBD1 (6 bases). This CDR3 region has 14 residues. The germline V gene encodes CDR1 MNHEY and CDR2 SMNVEV (reference sequence). Trimming took off 5 bases at V and 1 base at J, with 11 bases between the two ends. CDR3 sequence: CASSKTGRQETQYF. Written as DNA, the CDR3 is TGTGCCAGCAGTAAAACAGGGCGCCAAGAGACCCAGTACTTC.

In its sample, this clone was seen a few times. The genes are TRBV9 and TRBJ2-1; the match to TRBD2 covers 13 bases. From germline, CDR1 is SGDLS and CDR2 YYNGEE. The ends lost 3 bases at V and 0 bases at J; junction bases unmatched: 3. This CDR3 spans 17 amino acids. CDR3 amino acids: CASSAGTSGNSYNEQFF. The CDR3 region has the DNA TGTGCCAGCAGCGCCGGGACTAGCGGGAACTCCTACAATGAGCAGTTCTTC. Supplemented by reference TRBV9 and TRBJ2-1, the full variable domain reads DSGVTQTPKHLITATGQRVTLRCSPRSGDLSVYWYQQSLDQGLQFLIQYYNGEERAKGNILERFSAQQFPDLHSELNLSSLELGDSALYFCASSAGTSGNSYNEQFFGPGTRLTVL.

This clone was counted a few times. This chain uses TRBV7-2 with TRBJ2-2; D remains unclear. Germline V gene sequence: CDR1 SGHTA, CDR2 FQGNSA. V was cut by 1 base and J by 6 bases, with 9 bases left in between. CDR3 length: 14 residues. The CDR3 loop is CASSLVLLSGELFF. CDR3 bases: TGTGCCAGCAGCTTAGTTTTACTCTCCGGGGAGCTGTTTTTT.

This clone occurred a few times. V gene TRBV6-5 combines with J gene TRBJ2-1; 9 positions agree with TRBD1. Germline CDR1 is MNHEY and CDR2 is SVGAGI. The length of the CDR3 is 15 residues. The V segment lost 5 bases and the J segment 10 bases; nucleotides outside the gene matches: 12. CDR3 residues: CASSIYGTGIREQFF. In nucleotides, the CDR3 is TGTGCCAGCAGTATTTACGGGACAGGGATTCGGGAGCAGTTCTTC.

V and J are TRBV9 and TRBJ2-6, with D unresolved. Trimming left V 0 bases short and J 0 bases short, with 7 bases between. CDR1 and CDR2 (germline): SGDLS, YYNGEE. The CDR3 covers 16 residues. The CDR3 DNA sequence: TGTGCCAGCAGCGTAGACTTCCGCTCTGGGGCCAACGTCCTGACTTTC. It yields the protein CASSVDFRSGANVLTF.

A few counts support this clone. Other DNA variants within this sample encode the same CDR3. The chain employs TRBV5-1 and TRBJ2-5; unclear D gene. The V end lost 3 bases, the J end lost 1 base, and 13 bases lay between the germline ends. Germline CDR1 SGHRS, CDR2 YFSETQ. The CDR3 contains 15 residues. CDR3 residues: CASSSRASGQETQYF. The CDR3 nucleotides are TGCGCCAGCAGCTCCAGAGCTAGTGGCCAAGAGACCCAGTACTTC.

This clone was observed a few times. The chain has TRBV21-1 and TRBJ1-3; the tabulated D call, TRBD1, remains unverified against the DNA. TRBV21-1 is a listed pseudogene. CDR3 length equals 16 residues. The CDR3 DNA reads as TGTGCCAGCAGCAAAGGGACAGGGGAGGCCGGAAACACCATATATTTT. It is translated as CASSKGTGEAGNTIYF.

A single count supports this clone. The chain carries TRBV11-1 and TRBJ2-7, with D possibly being TRBD1 (5 bases). The CDR3 spans 14 residues. Deletions cut 2 bases from V and 3 bases from J, with 11 bases between. Germline CDR1 reads SGHAT; CDR2 reads FQDESV (reference sequence). The DNA of the CDR3 is TGTGCCAGCAGCTTACACAGGACCATCTACGAGCAGTACTTC. Translating gives CASSLHRTIYEQYF.

V is TRBV28 and J is TRBJ2-1; D may be TRBD2 (6 bases). Germline-derived CDR1 and CDR2 are MDHEN and SYDVKM. Trimming left V 7 bases short and J 7 bases short, with 20 bases between. The CDR3 runs to 15 residues. As DNA, the CDR3 is TGTGCCAGCACTATCATATACCCGGGAGCGAATGAGCAGTTCTTC. This codes for CASTIIYPGANEQFF.

The V and J genes are TRBV30 and TRBJ2-1, with 7 bases aligning to TRBD1. Germline CDR1 is GTSNPN and CDR2 is SVGIG (reference sequence). The trim removed 8 bases at V and 0 bases at J, leaving 4 bases unmatched. The CDR3 sequence is 13 residues long. In DNA, the CDR3 is TGTGCCATGGGACAGTTCTCCTACAATGAGCAGTTCTTC. It is translated as CAMGQFSYNEQFF.

The chain couples TRBV5-1 to TRBJ2-7, with TRBD2 matching 7 bases. V lost 0 bases to trimming and J lost 6 bases; unmatched junction nucleotides: 6. Germline V gene sequence: CDR1 SGHRS, CDR2 YFSETQ. CDR3 length equals 14 residues. CDR3 protein: CASSLEGRVGEQYF. The CDR3 nucleotides read TGCGCCAGCAGCTTGGAGGGGAGGGTCGGCGAGCAGTACTTC.

The chain is built from TRBV15 and TRBJ2-2; 10 bases are shared with TRBD2. V lost 4 bases to trimming and J lost 7 bases; unmatched junction nucleotides: 6. CDR1 is LNHNV, CDR2 YYDKDF, per germline (reference sequence). The CDR3 length is 15 residues. CDR3 residues: CATSTLAGAGGELFF. The DNA of the CDR3 is TGTGCCACCAGCACGCTAGCGGGAGCGGGCGGGGAGCTGTTTTTT.

The genes are TRBV5-1 and TRBJ2-3, with 7 bases fitting TRBD2. The CDR3 extends over 16 amino acids. Germline V CDR1 and CDR2: SGHRS, YFSETQ. Trimming removed 1 base from V and 6 bases from J; junction bases left unmatched: 11. Here the CDR3 DNA reads TGCGCCAGCAGCTTGCTAGCGACGGGAGGAGGGGATACGCAGTATTTT. Amino acids: CASSLLATGGGDTQYF.

Only a few counts were recorded for this clone. J is TRBJ1-1 and V is TRBV2, with D perhaps TRBD1 (5 bases). CDR3 length: 12 amino acids. The V end lost 10 bases, the J end lost 8 bases, and 17 bases lay between the germline ends. Germline lookup yields CDR1 SNHLY and CDR2 FYNNEI. The CDR3 spells CATTRLTVEAFF. Here the CDR3 DNA reads TGTGCCACTACAAGATTGACAGTAGAAGCTTTCTTT.

V and J are TRBV9 and TRBJ2-1; a weak D match, TRBD1 (5 bases). The germline V and J ends were trimmed by 0 bases and 7 bases, with 5 bases remaining between them. This CDR3 region has 12 residues. The germline V gene encodes CDR1 SGDLS and CDR2 YYNGEE. CDR3 amino acids: CASSVEGNEQFF. The CDR3 region has the DNA TGTGCCAGCAGCGTAGAGGGGAATGAGCAGTTCTTC.

This clone turned up a few times. The rearrangement joins TRBV18 to TRBJ2-2; no firm D call. This CDR3 contains 14 residues. CDR1 and CDR2 (germline): KGHSH, LQKENI. Deletions cut 2 bases from V and 6 bases from J, with 10 bases between. The CDR3 is CASSPEEFAGELFF. In DNA, the CDR3 is TGTGCCAGCTCACCAGAGGAATTTGCCGGGGAGCTGTTTTTT.